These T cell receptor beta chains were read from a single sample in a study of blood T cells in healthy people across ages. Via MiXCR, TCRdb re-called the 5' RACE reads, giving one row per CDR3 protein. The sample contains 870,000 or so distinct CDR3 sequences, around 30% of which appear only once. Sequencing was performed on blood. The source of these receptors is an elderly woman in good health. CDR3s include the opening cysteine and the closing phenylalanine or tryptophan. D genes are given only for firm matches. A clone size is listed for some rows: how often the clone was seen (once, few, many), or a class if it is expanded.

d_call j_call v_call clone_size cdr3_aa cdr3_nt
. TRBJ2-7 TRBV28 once CASSLAPVGYEQYF TGTGCCAGCAGTCTCGCCCCCGTTGGTTACGAGCAGTACTTC
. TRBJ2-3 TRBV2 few CASSEGWVDTQYF TGTGCCAGCAGTGAGGGGTGGGTGGATACGCAGTATTTT
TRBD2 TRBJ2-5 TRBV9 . CASSPGTSGGVQETQYF TGTGCCAGCAGCCCCGGGACTAGCGGGGGGGTCCAAGAGACCCAGTACTTC
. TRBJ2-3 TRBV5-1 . CASSLRQSTDMQYF TGCGCCAGCAGCTTGAGGCAGAGCACAGATATGCAGTATTTT
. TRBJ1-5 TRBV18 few CASSLSSGAGSNQPQHF TGTGCCAGCTCACTCTCCTCGGGGGCAGGAAGCAATCAGCCCCAGCATTTT
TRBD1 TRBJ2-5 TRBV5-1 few CASSSLSYGTGFQETQYF TGCGCCAGCAGCTCTCTGTCGTACGGGACAGGGTTCCAAGAGACCCAGTACTTC
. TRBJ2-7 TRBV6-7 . CAIPNSYESYEQYF TGTGCCATCCCGAACAGCTACGAGTCCTACGAGCAGTACTTC
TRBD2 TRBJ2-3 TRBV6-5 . CASGLAGADTQYF TGTGCCAGCGGGCTAGCGGGAGCAGATACGCAGTATTTT
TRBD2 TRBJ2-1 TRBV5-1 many CASSFRLAGGPGNEQFF TGCGCCAGCAGCTTCAGACTAGCGGGGGGGCCTGGTAATGAGCAGTTCTTC
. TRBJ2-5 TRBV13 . CASSSLRDTQETQYF TGTGCCAGCAGTTCTCTCCGGGACACTCAAGAGACCCAGTACTTC
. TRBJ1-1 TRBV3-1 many CASGAEGTEAFF TGTGCCAGCGGGGCAGAGGGCACTGAAGCTTTCTTT
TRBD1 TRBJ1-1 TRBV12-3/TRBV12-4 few CASRPGTATMNTEAFF TGTGCCAGCAGACCAGGGACAGCGACTATGAACACTGAAGCTTTCTTT
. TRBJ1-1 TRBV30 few CAWRTDWAGRTEAFF TGTGCCTGGAGAACAGACTGGGCCGGTAGGACTGAAGCTTTCTTT
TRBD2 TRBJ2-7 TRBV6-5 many CASSGAFPYEQYF TGTGCCAGTAGCGGGGCCTTCCCATACGAGCAGTACTTC
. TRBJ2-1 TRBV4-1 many CASSHPSTRSPNEQFF TGCGCCAGCAGCCACCCCTCGACTAGATCCCCCAATGAGCAGTTCTTC
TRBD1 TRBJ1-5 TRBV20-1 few CSARGWGQGLNQPQHF TGCAGTGCTAGAGGGTGGGGACAGGGCCTCAATCAGCCCCAGCATTTT
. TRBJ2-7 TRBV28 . CASSPFGDEQYF TGTGCCAGCAGTCCATTTGGGGACGAGCAGTACTTC
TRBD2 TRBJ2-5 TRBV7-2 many CASSHTSGKETQYF TGTGCCAGCAGCCATACTAGCGGGAAAGAGACCCAGTACTTC
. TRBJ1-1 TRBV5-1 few CASSLDPKTEAFF TGCGCCAGCAGCTTGGACCCTAAAACTGAAGCTTTCTTT
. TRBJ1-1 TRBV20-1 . CSATDNSMNTEAFF TGCAGTGCCACAGACAATTCCATGAACACTGAAGCTTTCTTT
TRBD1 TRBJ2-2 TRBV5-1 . CASSPWTGLNTGELFF TGCGCCAGCAGCCCGTGGACAGGATTGAACACCGGGGAGCTGTTTTTT
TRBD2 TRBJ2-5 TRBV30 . CAWSGRGGLQETQYF TGTGCCTGGAGCGGACGGGGGGGCCTCCAAGAGACCCAGTACTTC
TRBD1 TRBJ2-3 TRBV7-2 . CASSLRGTGSIADTQYF TGTGCCAGCAGCTTAAGGGGGACAGGGAGTATTGCAGATACGCAGTATTTT
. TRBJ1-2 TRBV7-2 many CASSLGIGYTF TGTGCCAGCAGCTTAGGAATCGGCTACACCTTC
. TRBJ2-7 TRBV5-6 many CASSHIRVQRQYF TGTGCCAGCAGCCACATCAGGGTTCAACGGCAGTACTTC
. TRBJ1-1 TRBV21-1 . CASSKRAQGENTEAFF TGTGCCAGCAGCAAAAGGGCTCAAGGAGAGAACACTGAAGCTTTCTTT
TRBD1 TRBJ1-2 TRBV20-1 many CSAVTGTGWGGYTF TGCAGTGCCGTAACCGGGACAGGGTGGGGTGGCTACACCTTC
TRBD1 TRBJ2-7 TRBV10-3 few CAVRDSHEQYF TGTGCCGTCAGGGACAGCCACGAGCAGTACTTC
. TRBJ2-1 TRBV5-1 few CASSLGGGGGGNEQFF TGCGCCAGCAGCTTGGGTGGAGGAGGAGGGGGCAATGAGCAGTTCTTC
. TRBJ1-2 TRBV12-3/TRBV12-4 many CASTPNRGQGYTF TGTGCCAGCACCCCAAATCGGGGGCAGGGCTACACCTTC
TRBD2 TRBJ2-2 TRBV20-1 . CSARIERGFSGELFF TGCAGTGCTAGAATAGAGCGGGGGTTCTCCGGGGAGCTGTTTTTT
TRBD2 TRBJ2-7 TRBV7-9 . CTSSARLAGKEAQYF TGTACCAGCAGCGCCAGACTAGCGGGGAAAGAGGCCCAGTACTTC
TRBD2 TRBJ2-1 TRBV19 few CASSTPSGGAREQFF TGTGCCAGTAGTACCCCTAGCGGGGGGGCCAGAGAGCAGTTCTTC
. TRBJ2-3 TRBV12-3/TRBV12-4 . CASSIGSRGATDTQYF TGTGCCAGCAGCATAGGGAGCAGAGGGGCCACAGATACGCAGTATTTT
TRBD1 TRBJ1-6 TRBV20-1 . CSAGTGEGSYNSPLHF TGCAGTGCTGGGACAGGGGAAGGCTCCTATAATTCACCCCTCCACTTT
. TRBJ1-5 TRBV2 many CASRGGREGNQPQHF TGTGCCAGCAGGGGAGGCAGGGAGGGCAATCAGCCCCAGCATTTT
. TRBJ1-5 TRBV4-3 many CASSQDHGGLQPQHF TGCGCCAGCAGCCAAGATCATGGGGGTCTCCAGCCCCAGCATTTT
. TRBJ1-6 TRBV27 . CASSVGGHSPLHF TGTGCCAGCTCGGTCGGAGGTCATTCACCCCTCCACTTT
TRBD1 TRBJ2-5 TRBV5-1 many CASSSGDRGHETQYF TGCGCCAGCAGCTCGGGGGACAGGGGGCATGAGACCCAGTACTTC
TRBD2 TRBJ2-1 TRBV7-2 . CASSDSGGSSSYNEQFF TGTGCCAGCAGTGATAGCGGGGGGTCGAGCTCCTACAATGAGCAGTTCTTC
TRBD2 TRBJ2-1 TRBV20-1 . CSARTSEHNEQFF TGCAGTGCGCGGACTAGCGAACACAATGAGCAGTTCTTC
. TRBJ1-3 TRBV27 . CASRAGGVNTIYF TGTGCCAGCAGGGCGGGAGGGGTAAACACCATATATTTT
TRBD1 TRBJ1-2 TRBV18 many CASSLWTGGNGYTF TGTGCCAGCTCCCTATGGACAGGGGGTAATGGCTACACCTTC
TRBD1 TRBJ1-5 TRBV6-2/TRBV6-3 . CASSAGQGARPQHF TGTGCCAGCAGTGCGGGACAGGGCGCTCGGCCCCAGCATTTT
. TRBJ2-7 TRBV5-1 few CASSLEGEREAQYF TGCGCCAGCAGCTTGGAGGGGGAACGGGAGGCCCAGTACTTC
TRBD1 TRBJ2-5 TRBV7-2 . CASSIRQGGVEQYF TGTGCCAGCAGCATACGACAGGGGGGGGTTGAGCAGTACTTC
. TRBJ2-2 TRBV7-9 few CASSKGPTGELFF TGTGCCAGCAGCAAGGGACCAACCGGGGAGCTGTTTTTT
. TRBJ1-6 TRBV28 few CASSIQGLWGHSPLHF TGTGCCAGCAGTATTCAGGGACTCTGGGGTCATTCACCCCTCCACTTT
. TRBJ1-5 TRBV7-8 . CASSQDGPNQPQHF TGTGCCAGCAGCCAAGACGGGCCGAATCAGCCCCAGCATTTT
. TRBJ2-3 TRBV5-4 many CASSPPLADTQYF TGTGCCAGCAGCCCTCCTTTAGCGGATACGCAGTATTTT
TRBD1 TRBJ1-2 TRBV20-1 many CSAREGQGTTYGYTF TGCAGTGCTAGAGAAGGACAGGGGACCACCTATGGCTACACCTTC
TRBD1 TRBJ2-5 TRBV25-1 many CATDRGGETQYF TGTGCCACGGACAGGGGAGGGGAGACCCAGTACTTC
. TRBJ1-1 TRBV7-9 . CASSFSGQAAFF TGTGCCAGCAGCTTTTCCGGCCAGGCGGCTTTCTTT
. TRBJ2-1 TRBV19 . CASSSGEGAAWFF TGTGCCAGTAGCTCAGGGGAGGGGGCAGCATGGTTCTTC
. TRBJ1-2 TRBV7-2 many CASSQDSAAMGGYTF TGTGCCAGCAGCCAGGACAGCGCCGCTATGGGTGGCTACACCTTC